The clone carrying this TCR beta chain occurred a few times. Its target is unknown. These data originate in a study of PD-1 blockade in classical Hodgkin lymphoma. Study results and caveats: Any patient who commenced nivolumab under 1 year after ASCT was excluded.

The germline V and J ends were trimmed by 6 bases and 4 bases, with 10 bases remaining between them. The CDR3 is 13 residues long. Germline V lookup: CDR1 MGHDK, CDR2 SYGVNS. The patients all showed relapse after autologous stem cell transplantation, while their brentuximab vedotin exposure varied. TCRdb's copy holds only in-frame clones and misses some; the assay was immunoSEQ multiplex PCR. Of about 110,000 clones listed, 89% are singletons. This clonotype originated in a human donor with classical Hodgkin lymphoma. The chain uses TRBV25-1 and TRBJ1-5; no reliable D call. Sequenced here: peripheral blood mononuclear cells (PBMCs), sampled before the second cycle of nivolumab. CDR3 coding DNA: TGTGCCAGCAGGCAAGGGTCTAATCAGCCCCAGCATTTT. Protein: CASRQGSNQPQHF.